These 23 T cell receptor beta chains came from one sample sequenced in a study of blood T cells in healthy people across ages. Together with a sample-barcoded 5' primer, a J-beta primer mix was included in a second PCR lasting about 6 to 11 cycles. TCRdb independently ran MiXCR on the 5' RACE reads; one entry per CDR3 protein. The top ten clones hold 20% to 25% of a sample with some 750,000 distinct CDR3 sequences, about 20% of them seen once. Sequencing input: blood. The receptors here all came from a man in his 70s in good health.

V usage is TRBV28 and J usage is TRBJ2-4; 9 bases align to TRBD2. This CDR3 region has 15 residues. J was trimmed by 0 bases and V by 7 bases; bases with no gene match: 4. Per germline, CDR1 MDHEN and CDR2 SYDVKM. The CDR3 protein is CASTAGGGAKNIQYF. The CDR3 coding sequence is TGTGCCAGCACCGCGGGAGGGGGAGCCAAAAACATTCAGTACTTC.

This clonotype was recorded a few times. The chain is built from TRBV12-3 or TRBV12-4 and TRBJ1-5; 9 bases match TRBD1. The CDR3 contains 14 residues. The junction had 4 bases not matched to a gene; V was cut back by 6 bases and J by 4 bases. CDR3: CASSDGTGNQPQHF. Written as DNA, the CDR3 is TGTGCCAGCAGCGACGGGACAGGGAATCAGCCCCAGCATTTT.

The rearrangement uses TRBV5-6 and TRBJ2-5, with TRBD1 as a possible D gene (6 bases). Germline V gene sequence: CDR1 SGHDT, CDR2 YYEEEE. CDR3 length: 13 residues. V was clipped by 5 bases and J by 8 bases, with 16 bases between them. CDR3 region: CASRRTVAGTQYF. CDR3 bases: TGTGCCAGCAGACGGACAGTCGCAGGAACCCAGTACTTC.

A note on this clonotype: Because it lacks the conserved phenylalanine or tryptophan at the end, this CDR3 is likely a read error. V usage is TRBV19 and J usage is TRBJ2-5, with 8 bases lining up with TRBD1. This CDR3 is 15 amino acids long. V lost 7 bases to trimming and J lost 6 bases; unmatched junction nucleotides: 13. Germline CDR1 reads LNHDA; CDR2 reads SQIVND (reference sequence). CDR3: CASIGRGRGVQTQYS. For the CDR3, the DNA is TGTGCCAGTATCGGCAGGGGGCGCGGAGTACAGACCCAGTACTCC.

This clonotype was found a few times. J is TRBJ2-3 and V is TRBV12-3 or TRBV12-4; TRBD1 matches 7 bases. Germline trimming cut 5 bases from V and 6 bases from J; bases unmatched to any gene: 17. This CDR3 has 17 residues. The CDR3 DNA reads TGTGCCAGCAGTCTTGACAGGGTAGCGAGATTGAGGGATACGCAGTATTTT. Translation: CASSLDRVARLRDTQYF.

The chain recombines TRBV7-2 with TRBJ1-2; D is undetermined. Trimming took 5 bases from V and 6 from J, leaving 10 bases between them. Germline V gene data show CDR1 as SGHTA and CDR2 as FQGNSA. The CDR3 consists of 12 residues. In DNA form, the CDR3 reads TGTGCCAGCAGCCTCGGGGTCCATGGCTACACCTTC. The encoded protein is CASSLGVHGYTF.

This clonotype was observed a single time. This may stem from a read error, because a much larger clone lies one nucleotide away. The CDR3 reads CASSLGFRETQYF. CDR3 DNA sequence: TGTGCCAGCAGTCTAGGCTTCCGGGAGACCCAGTACTTC. The V and J genes are TRBV6-5 and TRBJ2-5; D remains unclear. Germline V gene lookup returns CDR1 MNHEY and CDR2 SVGAGI. This CDR3 region has 13 residues. V was shortened by 5 bases and J by 5 bases, with 12 bases between the two germline ends.

This chain joins TRBV7-8 and TRBJ1-1; a possible D gene is TRBD1 (5 bases). This CDR3 is 15 amino acids long. V was pared by 5 bases and J by 0 bases, with 13 bases between. Per the germline V gene, CDR1 is SGHVS and CDR2 is FQNEAQ. The CDR3 is CASSPQGRMNTEAFF. DNA for the CDR3: TGTGCCAGCAGCCCCCAGGGACGGATGAACACTGAAGCTTTCTTT.

The chain combines TRBV20-1 with TRBJ2-3; perhaps TRBD2 as D (6 bases). The length of the CDR3 is 17 residues. Germline CDR1 and CDR2: DFQATT and SNEGSKA (reference sequence). Trimming shortened V by 0 bases and J by 2 bases, and 18 bases separated the two germline ends. CDR3 amino acids: CSAREEGMGLVTDTQYF. CDR3 coding DNA: TGCAGTGCTAGAGAAGAGGGGATGGGACTTGTCACAGATACGCAGTATTTT.

This clonotype was observed a few times. V gene TRBV28 combines with J gene TRBJ2-2, with no clear D. CDR3 length equals 12 residues. Germline CDR1 reads MDHEN; CDR2 reads SYDVKM. Trimming took 7 bases from V and 6 from J, leaving 9 bases between them. The DNA for the CDR3 is TGTGCCAGCACCACCAATCCCGGGGAGCTGTTTTTT. Residues: CASTTNPGELFF.

This clonotype was found a few times. At one end the junction does not follow the germline gene, possibly because of a read error. The V and J genes are TRBV6-5 and TRBJ2-7; 10 nucleotides match TRBD1. Germline CDR1 and CDR2: MNHEY and SVGAGI. The CDR3 length is 14 residues. CDR3 sequence reads: CASKPRDRGNEQLF. The DNA of the CDR3 is TGTGCCAGCAAACCCCGGGACAGGGGAAATGAGCAGCTCTTC.

This clonotype was observed a handful of times. One end of the junction does not line up with germline, which may come from a read error. The chain combines TRBV10-1 with TRBJ1-1, with TRBD1 matching 9 bases. Germline CDR1 and CDR2: WNHNN and SYGVQD (reference sequence). This CDR3 is 15 amino acids long. This CDR3 reads CASSDGQGMGTEAFF. CDR3 DNA sequence: TGTGCCAGCAGTGACGGACAGGGGATGGGCACTGAAGCTTTCTTT.

The chain carries TRBV3-1 and TRBJ1-6; TRBD1 is a possible D gene (5 bases). The V gene's germline CDR1 is LGHDT and CDR2 YNNKEL (reference sequence). The CDR3 is made up of 11 amino acids. Between the trimmed V and J ends, which lost 6 bases and 13 bases, there was a span of 10 bases. The CDR3: CASSLWGPLHF. CDR3 bases: TGTGCCAGCAGTTTGTGGGGGCCCCTCCACTTT.

The chain couples TRBV14 to TRBJ2-3, with 8 positions matching TRBD2. Germline assignment: CDR1 SGHDN and CDR2 FVKESK. The CDR3 is 15 residues long. Losses at the gene ends were 4 bases for V and 3 bases for J; bases not matched to a gene: 6. CDR3 amino acids: CASSRSGIGTDTQYF. The CDR3, as DNA: TGTGCCAGCAGCCGTAGCGGGATTGGGACAGATACGCAGTATTTT.

This rearrangement joins TRBV11-2 to TRBJ2-2; 12 bases map to TRBD2. Germline CDR1 is SGHAT and CDR2 is FQNNGV. The CDR3 is 17 residues long. V trimming: 7 bases; J trimming: 0 bases; junction bases outside the gene matches: 6. For the CDR3, the DNA is TGTGCCAGCAACTCTGGACTAGCGGGGACGAACACCGGGGAGCTGTTTTTT. The encoded protein is CASNSGLAGTNTGELFF.

The rearrangement joins TRBV6-6 to TRBJ2-5; D is possibly TRBD2 (6 bases). The J call may be mistaken, given a closer DNA end match to TRBJ2-7. Germline CDR1 is MNHNY and CDR2 is SVGAGI (reference sequence). The CDR3 runs 14 residues. CDR3 region: CASSYRDSYYEQYF. Written as DNA, the CDR3 is TGTGCCAGCAGTTATCGGGACTCCTACTACGAGCAGTACTTC.

This chain connects TRBV18 to TRBJ1-2; 8 bases agree with TRBD1. The germline V gene encodes CDR1 KGHSH and CDR2 LQKENI. This CDR3 has 14 residues. The V segment lost 3 bases and the J segment 7 bases; nucleotides outside the gene matches: 7. For the CDR3, the DNA is TGTGCCAGCTCACCTAAAGCAGGGGGCTCTGGCTACACCTTC. Protein sequence: CASSPKAGGSGYTF.

The J gene is TRBJ1-1, the V gene TRBV6-6; possibly TRBD1 for D (5 bases). This CDR3 has 14 amino acids. The V end was cut by 5 bases, the J end by 0 bases, with 10 bases between. Germline assignment: CDR1 MNHNY and CDR2 SVGAGI (reference sequence). This CDR3 reads CASSVQALNTEAFF. CDR3 bases: TGTGCCAGCAGTGTACAGGCTCTGAACACTGAAGCTTTCTTT.

J is TRBJ1-5 and V is TRBV10-3; D unresolved. Germline CDR1 and CDR2: ENHRY and SYGVKD. Trimming shortened V by 3 bases and J by 4 bases, and 4 bases separated the two germline ends. The CDR3 contains 12 residues. CDR3: CAISDRNQPQHF. CDR3 sequence (DNA): TGTGCCATCAGTGACCGAAATCAGCCCCAGCATTTT.

The chain recombines TRBV20-1 with TRBJ2-3, with D tentatively TRBD1 or TRBD2 (6 bases each). This CDR3 has 16 residues. Trimming pared 1 base from V and 2 bases from J, leaving 16 bases between. From germline, CDR1 is DFQATT and CDR2 SNEGSKA (reference sequence). In DNA, the CDR3 is TGCAGTGCTAGAGGGGTGAGGGGGGCGTACACAGATACGCAGTATTTT. This codes for CSARGVRGAYTDTQYF.

This chain uses TRBV20-1 with TRBJ2-1; 13 bases map to TRBD2. CDR3 length: 13 amino acids. V lost 5 bases and J lost 8; bases outside the gene matches: 3. Per the germline V gene, CDR1 is DFQATT and CDR2 is SNEGSKA (reference sequence). DNA of the CDR3: TGCAGTGCTGGACTAGCGGGAGTATATGAGCAGTTCTTC. It is translated as CSAGLAGVYEQFF.

In this sample, this clonotype turned up a few times. The chain employs TRBV5-6 and TRBJ2-7; tentatively, D is TRBD2 (5 bases). CDR1 is SGHDT and CDR2 is YYEEEE in the germline V gene. The CDR3 spans 16 residues. Trimming removed 4 bases at V and 0 bases at J, with 17 bases between. CDR3 region: CASSTPRGIGSYEQYF. For the CDR3, the DNA is TGTGCCAGCAGCACCCCACGGGGAATCGGCTCCTACGAGCAGTACTTC.

This clonotype was observed a few times. The chain links TRBV5-1 to TRBJ1-1, with D possibly TRBD1 on 6 matching bases. The germline V gene has CDR1 SGHRS and CDR2 YFSETQ. The CDR3 sequence is 13 residues long. The germline V and J ends were trimmed by 1 base and 6 bases, with 10 bases remaining between them. CDR3 loop: CASSLTGTAEAFF. In nucleotides, the CDR3 is TGCGCCAGCAGCTTGACAGGGACGGCTGAAGCTTTCTTT.